Following are 17 T cell receptor beta chains from one sample sequenced in a study of PD-1 blockade in classical Hodgkin lymphoma. Data came from immunoSEQ multiplex PCR; TCRdb stores just in-frame clones and leaves some out. The sample contains approximately 52,000 clones, 86% of which appear only once. The time point: cycle 4 day 1 (C4D1), after more than five weeks of nivolumab. All the patients suffered relapse after autologous stem cell transplantation, and brentuximab vedotin exposure differed. The specimen comprised peripheral blood mononuclear cells (PBMCs), sampled before the fourth cycle of nivolumab. The receptor source for this set is a human donor with classical Hodgkin lymphoma.

The V call is TRBV4-1, the J call TRBJ2-1; D might be TRBD1 or TRBD2, each matching 5 bases. In germline, CDR1 is MGHRA, CDR2 YSYEKL. V was clipped by 2 bases and J by 6 bases, with 14 bases between them. The CDR3 has 15 residues. CDR3 in amino acids: CASSQPGTRPNEQFF. Written as DNA, the CDR3 is TGCGCCAGCAGCCAACCCGGGACCCGACCCAATGAGCAGTTCTTC.

The V and J genes are TRBV5-5 and TRBJ2-7; D is undetermined. V shed 4 bases and J shed 4 bases, with 12 bases lying between them. Germline V gives CDR1 SGHKS, CDR2 YYEKEE (reference sequence). The CDR3 loop spans 13 amino acids. The CDR3 reads CASSLPSGYEQYF. The CDR3 nucleotides read TGTGCCAGCAGCCTCCCCAGTGGGTACGAGCAGTACTTC.

This clone was observed once. CDR3 residues: CASSEGPEAFF. CDR3 sequence (DNA): TGCGCCAGCAGTGAGGGGCCAGAGGCTTTCTTT. This sequence joins TRBV10-2 and TRBJ1-1; D gene unclear. Trimming cost V 2 bases and J 11 bases, with 9 bases left between them. CDR3 length: 11 residues. Looked up from germline, CDR1 is WSHSY and CDR2 is SAAADI.

The chain links TRBV14 to TRBJ2-1, with 9 bases matching TRBD2. CDR3 size: 15 residues. V was pared by 1 base and J by 6 bases, with 4 bases of the junction left unmatched. Germline V gene data show CDR1 as SGHDN and CDR2 as FVKESK. CDR3 bases: TGTGCCAGCAGCCAAGGCGGGGGGGCCCCCAATGAGCAGTTCTTC. Translating gives CASSQGGGAPNEQFF.

The rearrangement links TRBV6-1 to TRBJ1-3; D gene uncertain. Germline loops: CDR1 MNHNS, CDR2 SASEGT. The CDR3 contains 12 residues. Trimming cost V 6 bases and J 4 bases, with 7 bases left between them. The CDR3 DNA follows: TGTGCCAGCAGACCTCTGGGAAACACCATATATTTT. It is translated as CASRPLGNTIYF.

The chain employs TRBV19 and TRBJ2-7, with 10 bases identical to TRBD2. Trimming at V came to 5 bases and at J to 6 bases, leaving 4 bases not matched to a gene. This CDR3 is 13 amino acids long. Germline V CDR1 and CDR2: LNHDA, SQIVND (reference sequence). This chain's CDR3 is CASSGLAGVEQYF. CDR3 in DNA: TGTGCCAGTAGTGGCCTAGCGGGGGTCGAGCAGTACTTC.

In this sample, this clone turned up a few times. The chain uses TRBV5-1 and TRBJ2-6, with D perhaps matching TRBD1 (6 bases). Germline V gene sequence: CDR1 SGHRS, CDR2 YFSETQ. This CDR3 comprises 17 residues. V shed 2 bases and J shed 7 bases, with 19 bases lying between them. The CDR3 spells CASSLRSTGSGANVLTF. CDR3 DNA: TGCGCCAGCAGCTTACGTAGTACAGGGAGCGGAGCCAACGTCCTGACTTTC.

The chain couples TRBV27 to TRBJ2-5; D is uncertain. CDR1 and CDR2 from the germline V gene are MNHEY and SMNVEV (reference sequence). V lost 4 bases, J lost 2 bases, and 8 bases lay in between. The CDR3 length is 13 residues. The chain's CDR3 is CASSSLSQETQYF. DNA for the CDR3: TGTGCCAGCAGTTCCCTGTCGCAAGAGACCCAGTACTTC.

This clone was found once. The V gene is TRBV27, the J gene TRBJ2-3, with D unclear. V dropped 3 bases and J dropped 5 bases, with 9 bases sitting between them. The CDR3 is 13 residues long. Germline values: CDR1 MNHEY, CDR2 SMNVEV (reference sequence). CDR3 nucleotides: TGTGCCAGCAGTTTGTTTTTGGGAGATACGCAGTATTTT. Protein product: CASSLFLGDTQYF.

The rearrangement joins TRBV6-5 to TRBJ1-1; no reliable D call. The CDR3 is 14 amino acids. The V and J ends lost 9 bases and 6 bases respectively, with 20 bases between them. The germline gives CDR1 MNHEY, CDR2 SVGAGI. For the CDR3, the DNA is TGTGCCAGTACGGGTTGGGGTGGTGGCCCTGAAGCTTTCTTT. Protein product: CASTGWGGGPEAFF.

Within the sample, this clone is medium-sized (0.01 to 0.1%). As DNA, the CDR3 is TGTGCCAGCAGCTTGAGCGGGGGGGGCGAGCAGTACTTC. As protein: CASSLSGGGEQYF. The chain links TRBV11-2 to TRBJ2-7; 10 positions match TRBD2. The CDR3 runs 13 residues. V shed 3 bases, J shed 6 bases, and the junction held 2 bases outside the gene matches. In germline, CDR1 is SGHAT, CDR2 FQNNGV.

This clone was seen just once. The CDR3 region is CASSYTTGVGQPQHF. CDR3 DNA sequence: TGTGCCAGCAGTTACACGACAGGGGTTGGTCAGCCCCAGCATTTT. This rearrangement joins TRBV6-5 to TRBJ1-5; 8 bases map to TRBD1. CDR3 length equals 15 residues. V dropped 2 bases and J dropped 6; count of bases not matched to a gene: 6. CDR1 and CDR2 (germline): MNHEY, SVGAGI.

V gene TRBV5-4 combines with J gene TRBJ2-3; D unclear. Germline CDR1 SGHNT, CDR2 YYREEE (reference sequence). This CDR3 has 17 amino acids. V lost 3 bases, J lost 6 bases, and 23 bases lay in between. This CDR3 is CASSSMGSNSLGDTQYF. DNA for the CDR3: TGTGCCAGCAGCTCGATGGGGTCCAATAGCCTTGGGGATACGCAGTATTTT. The full variable domain, in which reference TRBV5-4 and TRBJ2-3 provide the parts outside the CDR3, is ETGVTQSPTHLIKTRGQQVTLRCSSQSGHNTVSWYQQALGQGPQFIFQYYREEENGRGNFPPRFSGLQFPNYSSELNVNALELDDSALYLCASSSMGSNSLGDTQYFGPGTRLTVL.

The chain uses TRBV19 and TRBJ2-7; 11 bases align to TRBD2. This CDR3 has 15 residues. V was pared by 5 bases and J by 5 bases, with 8 bases of the junction left unmatched. In germline, CDR1 is LNHDA, CDR2 SQIVND (reference sequence). As DNA, the CDR3 is TGTGCCAGTAGTTTCCTACTAGCGGGAGTTGACGAGCAGTACTTC. Translation: CASSFLLAGVDEQYF.

The J gene is TRBJ1-6, the V gene TRBV27, with TRBD1 identical over 7 bases. This CDR3 is 15 amino acids long. V dropped 6 bases and J dropped 6; count of bases not matched to a gene: 8. The V gene's germline CDR1 is MNHEY and CDR2 SMNVEV (reference sequence). The chain's CDR3 is CASRPETGPNSPLHF. The CDR3 DNA reads TGTGCCAGCAGACCCGAGACAGGGCCTAATTCACCCCTCCACTTT.

V usage is TRBV13 and J usage is TRBJ2-3; 9 bases map to TRBD2. J was trimmed by 3 bases and V by 2 bases; bases with no gene match: 6. This CDR3 contains 16 residues. The germline CDR1 and CDR2 sequences are PRHDT and FYEKMQ (reference sequence). The CDR3: CASSLYASGTTDTQYF. The CDR3 coding sequence is TGTGCCAGCAGCTTATATGCTAGCGGGACGACAGATACGCAGTATTTT. The variable domain in full, completed from reference TRBV13 and TRBJ2-3, reads AAGVIQSPRHLIKEKRETATLKCYPIPRHDTVYWYQQGPGQDPQFLISFYEKMQSDKGSIPDRFSAQQFSDYHSELNMSSLELGDSALYFCASSLYASGTTDTQYFGPGTRLTVL.

The genes are TRBV5-1 and TRBJ2-4; no firm D call. V lost 3 bases and J 6 bases, leaving 7 bases between the germline ends. The CDR3 has 12 amino acids. Germline V gene lookup returns CDR1 SGHRS and CDR2 YFSETQ. CDR3 region: CASSSDGNIQYF. The CDR3 nucleotides read TGCGCCAGCAGCTCGGACGGAAACATTCAGTACTTC.